This is a list of T cell receptor beta chains from one sample in a study of beta chain features in type 1 diabetes. Produced via immunoSEQ multiplex PCR; TCRdb's table is partial and in-frame only. Here the sample spans about 160,000 clones, 9% being singletons. The sequencing input was central memory CD4+ T cells from blood. Receptors were obtained from a woman under 40 with type 1 diabetes. CDR3s include the opening cysteine and the closing phenylalanine or tryptophan. A D gene is named only where the DNA matches it firmly. Only part of the rows carry a size: once, few, many, or a class if the clone is expanded.

>TRBJ2-1|-|TRBD2|TRBV6-1
CASSDAGLAARGNEQFF
TGTGCCAGCAGTGATGCGGGACTAGCGGCCCGGGGCAATGAGCAGTTCTTC
>TRBJ1-2|few|TRBD1|TRBV7-3
CASSSQGDYGYTF
TGTGCCAGCAGCTCACAGGGGGACTATGGCTACACCTTC
>TRBJ2-7|few|TRBD1|TRBV5-1
CASSQGQGTYEQYF
TGCGCCAGCAGCCAGGGACAGGGAACCTACGAGCAGTACTTC
>TRBJ1-2|-|TRBD1|TRBV18
CASSPRQGARGYTF
TGTGCCAGCTCACCTCGACAGGGGGCACGTGGCTACACCTTC
>TRBJ1-1|-|-|TRBV6-5
CASSYPIGLQAFF
TGTGCCAGCAGTTACCCGATCGGTCTCCAAGCTTTCTTT
>TRBJ2-2|-|-|TRBV7-3
CASRGPGTGELFF
TGTGCCAGCAGGGGGCCTGGCACCGGGGAGCTGTTTTTT
>TRBJ2-2|-|TRBD2|TRBV25-1
CASSGSGRALSGELFF
TGTGCCAGCAGTGGTAGCGGGAGGGCTTTAAGCGGGGAGCTGTTTTTT
>TRBJ1-5|few|-|TRBV10-3
CAISDRGGNQPQHF
TGTGCCATCAGTGACAGGGGAGGCAATCAGCCCCAGCATTTT
>TRBJ1-1|once|-|TRBV9
CASSEYRTAEAFF
TGTGCCAGCAGCGAATACAGGACGGCTGAAGCTTTCTTT
>TRBJ1-1|-|-|TRBV7-6
CASSRKSGLDTEAFF
TGTGCCAGCAGCCGGAAATCTGGGCTTGACACTGAAGCTTTCTTT
>TRBJ2-5|few|-|TRBV7-9
CASSSDRRLETQYF
TGTGCCAGCAGCTCCGACAGACGCCTCGAGACCCAGTACTTC
>TRBJ2-7|-|-|TRBV2
CASIGTSFLQQQYF
TGTGCCAGCATTGGAACTAGTTTCCTCCAACAGCAGTACTTC
>TRBJ1-2|few|-|TRBV5-1
CASSSPESYGYTF
TGCGCCAGCAGCTCGCCTGAGTCCTATGGCTACACCTTC
>TRBJ2-7|-|TRBD1|TRBV20-1
CSAPTGGEQYF
TGCAGTGCTCCTACAGGGGGCGAGCAGTACTTC
>TRBJ1-1|few|TRBD1|TRBV27
CASSPQGANTEAFF
TGTGCCAGCAGCCCCCAGGGGGCAAACACTGAAGCTTTCTTT
>TRBJ2-7|-|TRBD2|TRBV6-5
CASRPPLAGLYEQYF
TGTGCCAGCAGGCCCCCACTAGCGGGGTTATACGAGCAGTACTTC
>TRBJ1-1|-|-|TRBV7-6
CASSLAGVREAFF
TGTGCCAGCAGCTTAGCAGGGGTACGTGAAGCTTTCTTT
>TRBJ2-5|-|TRBD2|TRBV7-6
CASSFGLGGAETQYF
TGTGCCAGCAGCTTCGGACTCGGGGGGGCAGAGACCCAGTACTTC
>TRBJ1-1|few|-|TRBV10-3
CAISDRGARDTEAFF
TGTGCCATCAGTGATCGGGGGGCGCGGGACACTGAAGCTTTCTTT
>TRBJ1-2|-|TRBD1|TRBV14
CASSQGDSQSYGYTF
TGTGCCAGCAGCCAAGGGGACAGCCAAAGCTATGGCTACACCTTC
>TRBJ1-5|few|-|TRBV28
CASSFDSGDQPQHF
TGTGCCAGCAGTTTCGACAGTGGCGATCAGCCCCAGCATTTT
>TRBJ2-7|many|-|TRBV28
CASSAPTGAYEQYF
TGTGCCAGCAGTGCCCCCACAGGAGCCTACGAGCAGTACTTC
>TRBJ2-7|-|-|TRBV29-1
CSVLLTSYEQYF
TGCAGCGTCCTACTAACTTCCTACGAGCAGTACTTC
>TRBJ2-2|few|-|TRBV5-6
CASSLGATGELFF
TGTGCCAGCAGCTTGGGGGCCACCGGGGAGCTGTTTTTT
>TRBJ1-2|-|-|TRBV18
CASSRASGGAGGYTF
TGTGCCAGCTCCCGAGCGAGCGGGGGCGCAGGTGGCTACACCTTC
>TRBJ1-1|few|-|TRBV29-1
CSVVFYPEAFF
TGCAGCGTTGTTTTTTATCCTGAAGCTTTCTTT
>TRBJ2-7|few|TRBD1|TRBV7-8
CASSADRPRGDEQYF
TGTGCCAGCAGCGCGGACAGGCCCCGGGGAGACGAGCAGTACTTC
>TRBJ2-2|once|-|TRBV12-5
CASGLGGNTGELFF
TGTGCTAGTGGTTTGGGAGGTAACACCGGGGAGCTGTTTTTT
>TRBJ2-7|-|TRBD1|TRBV29-1
CSVPGQGTYEQYF
TGCAGCGTGCCGGGACAGGGGACGTACGAGCAGTACTTC
>TRBJ2-7|few|-|TRBV28
CASRSGSEGYEQYF
TGTGCCAGCAGATCCGGGTCCGAGGGCTACGAGCAGTACTTC
>TRBJ2-5|-|TRBD2|TRBV7-3
CASSFGTSGEETQYF
TGTGCCAGCAGCTTTGGTACTAGCGGGGAAGAGACCCAGTACTTC
>TRBJ1-1|few|-|TRBV28
CASSRLDGPNTEAFF
TGTGCCAGCAGTCGCCTAGACGGCCCGAACACTGAAGCTTTCTTT
>TRBJ2-7|few|TRBD2|TRBV11-2
CASSPLPSGRPYEQYF
TGTGCCAGCAGCCCACTTCCGAGCGGGAGACCCTACGAGCAGTACTTC
>TRBJ2-1|few|-|TRBV7-2
CASSLGGLNYNEQFF
TGTGCCAGCAGCTTAGGGGGACTCAACTACAATGAGCAGTTCTTC
>TRBJ2-1|-|-|TRBV20-1
CSARAGDEQFF
TGCAGTGCTAGAGCTGGAGATGAGCAGTTCTTC
>TRBJ2-1|few|TRBD2|TRBV7-9
CASSQGRLAGTNEQFF
TGTGCCAGCAGCCAAGGACGACTAGCGGGGACCAATGAGCAGTTCTTC
>TRBJ2-7|-|TRBD1|TRBV28
CASSYPFTGQQTTYEQYF
TGTGCCAGCAGTTACCCCTTCACGGGACAGCAGACCACCTACGAGCAGTACTTC
>TRBJ1-5|-|-|TRBV19
CASSMLTGNSNQPQHF
TGTGCCAGTAGTATGTTAACAGGGAATAGCAATCAGCCCCAGCATTTT
>TRBJ2-7|-|-|TRBV18
CASSPNIGSYEQYF
TGTGCCAGCTCACCCAACATTGGGAGCTACGAGCAGTACTTC
>TRBJ2-1|-|TRBD2|TRBV6-4
CASSDSGGGRAGNEQFF
TGTGCCAGCAGTGACTCTGGGGGCGGGAGGGCCGGTAATGAGCAGTTCTTC
>TRBJ2-5|few|TRBD2|TRBV6-5
CASTPTSTQETQYF
TGTGCCAGCACCCCGACTAGCACCCAAGAGACCCAGTACTTC
>TRBJ2-1|few|-|TRBV2
CASRPGSYNEQFF
TGTGCCAGCAGACCGGGCTCCTACAATGAGCAGTTCTTC
>TRBJ2-1|few|TRBD2|TRBV12-5
CASGPGLAAYNEQFF
TGTGCTAGTGGACCCGGACTAGCGGCGTACAATGAGCAGTTCTTC
>TRBJ2-1|few|TRBD2|TRBV7-2
CASSPQRGGHEQFF
TGTGCCAGCAGCCCACAGCGGGGGGGGCATGAGCAGTTCTTC
>TRBJ2-7|few|-|TRBV7-2
CASSSRGSYEQYF
TGTGCCAGCAGCTCCCGAGGCTCCTACGAGCAGTACTTC
>TRBJ2-1|-|TRBD2|TRBV18
CASSPQGSSGIDGNEQFF
TGTGCCAGCTCACCACAGGGTTCTAGCGGGATCGACGGGAATGAGCAGTTCTTC
>TRBJ1-1|few|-|TRBV18
CASSSQMDSSVLGREAFF
TGTGCCAGCTCATCTCAGATGGACAGCAGTGTCCTCGGTCGTGAAGCTTTCTTT
>TRBJ2-1|few|TRBD2|TRBV30
CAWSVFGRASLSYNEQFF
TGTGCCTGGAGTGTTTTCGGGAGGGCCTCTCTCTCCTACAATGAGCAGTTCTTC
>TRBJ2-6|few|-|TRBV4-1
CASSQRRATGANVLTF
TGCGCCAGCAGCCAACGCAGGGCTACCGGGGCCAACGTCCTGACTTTC